This section outlines one T cell receptor (beta chain) sequence together with its context. The CDR3 extends over 14 amino acids. Germline assignment: CDR1 SNHLY and CDR2 FYNNEI. This sample was taken from a study of T cells expressing NK-cell markers. No DNA is given; TCRdb re-called the 5' RACE reads and lists each CDR3 protein once. The sample includes 550,000 to 600,000 distinct CDR3 sequences. This chain links TRBV2 with TRBJ2-1; TCRdb selects TRBD2, and the lack of DNA leaves this call unchecked. The material sequenced was blood T cells: a sorted CD56 or NKG2C T cell subset, CD4+ or CD8+ T cells, or bulk PBMC T cells (not recorded which). This clonotype was sampled from a man aged 18 to 35 in good health. This CDR3 reads CASGLADSYNEQFF.